This TCR beta chain comes out of a study of blood T cell repertoires in COVID-19. Study-level information: There were acute and convalescent COVID-19 samples, and they came from the United States, Italy and Spain. In each case, the material was cDNA or gDNA derived from T cells, B-cell-depleted T cells, or PBMCs.

Methods used by the authors: Counts of nucleated cells, estimated from reference gene primer amplification, were obtained. The table came from immunoSEQ multiplex PCR; TCRdb's copy has only in-frame clones and leaves some out. V, J and clone size were drawn from that table, and D and trimming were deduced from the DNA. In the table there are a few hundred thousand clones, approximately 88% of which are singletons. This CDR3 is built from 15 residues. The sample consisted of peripheral blood. This sequence was found in a man between 50 and 59 years old with acute or convalescent COVID-19. This chain joins TRBV21-1 and TRBJ1-5. TRBV21-1 is a documented pseudogene. The DNA for the CDR3 is TGTGCCAGCCAGCCCAGGGAGGAGCGGGATCAGCCCCAGCATTTT. This encodes CASQPREERDQPQHF.